This T cell receptor (beta chain) was found in a study of cytomegalovirus exposure and HLA in healthy donors. A multiplex PCR was run with 60 Vbeta primers and 13 Jbeta primers. The repertoire was sequenced with immunoSEQ multiplex PCR; TCRdb's copy has only in-frame clones and lacks some. This table holds 55,000 to 85,000 clones. Comments on this clone: Its antigen remains unidentified.

Germline V gene data show CDR1 as SGDLS and CDR2 as YYNGEE. The CDR3 length is 15 residues. Trimming removed 6 bases from V and 5 bases from J, with 20 bases in between. The study, taken as a whole, reports: Association of a missense DCLRE1C variant with TCR beta V- and J-gene trimming was reported in a later analysis. TCR beta sequences numbering around 15,000 were associated with HLA alleles at 0.05 false discovery rate in a later analysis.

V gene TRBV9 combines with J gene TRBJ1-2; D ambiguous. Sequencing used PBMCs. The receptor was derived from a female donor in good health and CMV-seropositive. CDR3 in amino acids: CASTRMISSQYGYTF. Written as DNA, the CDR3 is TGTGCCAGCACCCGTATGATCTCCTCCCAGTATGGCTACACCTTC.